In its sample, the clone carrying this TCR beta chain was seen once. These data originate in a study of control samples from healthy donors and cancer patients. Profiling relied on immunoSEQ multiplex PCR, and the TCRdb table lists in-frame clones only, not all of them. Of about 150,000 clones listed, 94% are singletons. CDR3 length: 16 amino acids. Trimming took 4 bases from V and 2 from J; bases not matched to a gene: 5. Germline V gene sequence: CDR1 MNHEY, CDR2 SVGAGI. The sequenced material came from blood. The J gene is TRBJ2-1, the V gene TRBV6-5; 10 bases match TRBD2. The clonotype comes from a man in his forties in good health. This CDR3 is CASSSRTSGAYNEQFF. The CDR3 region has the DNA TGTGCCAGCAGTTCCCGGACTAGCGGTGCCTACAATGAGCAGTTCTTC.